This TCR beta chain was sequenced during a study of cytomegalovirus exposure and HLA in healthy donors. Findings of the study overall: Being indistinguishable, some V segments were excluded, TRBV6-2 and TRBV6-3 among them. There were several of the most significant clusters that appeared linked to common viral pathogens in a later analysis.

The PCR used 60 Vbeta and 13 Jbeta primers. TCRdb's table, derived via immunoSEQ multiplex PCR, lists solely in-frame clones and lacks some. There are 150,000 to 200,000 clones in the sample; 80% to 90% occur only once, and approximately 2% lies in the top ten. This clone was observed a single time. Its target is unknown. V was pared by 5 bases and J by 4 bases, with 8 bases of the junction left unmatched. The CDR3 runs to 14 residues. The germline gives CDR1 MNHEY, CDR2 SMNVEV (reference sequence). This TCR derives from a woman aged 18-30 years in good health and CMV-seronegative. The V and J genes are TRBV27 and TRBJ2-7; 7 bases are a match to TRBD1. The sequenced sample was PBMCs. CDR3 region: CASSRWDSLYEQYF. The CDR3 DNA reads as TGTGCCAGCAGTCGGTGGGACAGTCTATACGAGCAGTACTTC.